This TCR beta chain is drawn from a study of T cell repertoires in cytomegalovirus infection. In the study overall: From public TCR beta signatures came an indication of both CMV infection and matching HLA type. Study findings and constraints: There were HLA-C-restricted CMV-specific TCR beta clonotypes dominating the ex vivo response. Summed frequency of shared TCR beta families picked out CMV carriers who also had the relevant HLA.

The CDR3 has 14 amino acids. Germline CDR1 is SNHLY and CDR2 is FYNNEI. Trimming took off 4 bases at V and 2 bases at J, with 12 bases between the two ends. Comment on this clonotype: Its antigen is not identified.

TCRdb used MiXCR to reprocess the reads, holding one entry per CDR3 protein. Of 310,000 or so distinct CDR3 sequences in the sample, about 23% are singletons; the top ten hold approximately 15%. This TCR was sampled from a human donor in good health (CMV status not recorded). Some clones in this sample may be carry-over from other donors' samples. The chain recombines TRBV2 with TRBJ2-7; D may correspond to TRBD1 or TRBD2 (5 bases each). The source material was PBMCs. CDR3 loop: CASSAGQTAYEQYF. Here the CDR3 DNA reads TGTGCCAGCAGTGCGGGGCAGACGGCCTACGAGCAGTACTTC.